This TCR beta chain was obtained from a study of shared clonotypes between healthy human individuals. Study outcomes and limitations: The sharing of 4.5% to 5.5% of naive CD4 clonotypes was seen across a handful of donors.

Germline loops: CDR1 SGHRS, CDR2 YFSETQ. The CDR3 has 13 residues. Trimming removed 0 bases from V and 4 bases from J, with 7 bases in between. Original processing notes: Junction-only sequences without quality scores came from ImmunoSEQ, so filtering differed. Clones were read by immunoSEQ multiplex PCR, and TCRdb kept only the in-frame ones, dropping some. That table is the source of V, J and clone size, and D and trimming were worked out from the DNA. The sample records about 680,000 clones, more than 70% being singletons. Note on this clone: What it binds is not known.

All participating donors were Caucasian adults from Nashville, Tennessee. The sequenced material came from memory CD4+ T cells sorted from blood. The sample's subset: CD45RA-negative fraction. This clonotype was obtained from a young woman in good health. The chain carries TRBV5-1 and TRBJ2-5; the D gene is possibly TRBD1 (6 bases). The CDR3 is CASSLGQVETQYF. The CDR3 coding sequence is TGCGCCAGCAGCTTGGGACAGGTAGAGACCCAGTACTTC.